This TCR beta chain originates from a study of metastatic and nonmetastatic thyroid tumors. The wider study: Comparative analysis of repertoires was undertaken across blood and tumor or nodule tissue obtained from malignant and benign thyroid patients. Study-level results: Benign nodules were reported to have significantly lower TCR beta diversity than malignant thyroid tumors, in blood and tumor.

This clone was found many times. Its antigen is still unknown. Thyroid surgery was performed in patients who had received no treatment beforehand. Trimming left V 4 bases short and J 2 bases short, with 18 bases between. This CDR3 has 16 amino acids. Germline V gene lookup returns CDR1 LGHDT and CDR2 YNNKEL (reference sequence). Per the original data handling: Built for papillary thyroid cancer, a distant-metastasis classifier drew on CDR3 differences across clinicopathological groups. TCRdb redid the clone calls on the PCR reads using MiXCR. Here the V and J calls rest on TCRdb's processing, not on the authors' analysis. The data show around 5,000 clones, roughly 25% seen once.

The chain employs TRBV3-1 and TRBJ2-7; possible D gene TRBD2, 6 bases. This clonotype was sampled from a male donor with papillary thyroid cancer or a benign thyroid nodule (not recorded which). Some clones in this sample may be carry-over from other donors' samples. Sequencing input: adjacent normal tissue. CDR3 sequence (DNA): TGTGCCAGCAGCCCACGAAGGAATAGCGGACCCTACGAGCAGTACTTC. Translated, it gives CASSPRRNSGPYEQYF.